This record looks at one T cell receptor (beta chain) sequence and its context. Treatment given: oral pan-JAK inhibitor, 5-10 mg twice daily. These data come from a study of CD8+ T cells in alopecia areata. It was cDNA, reverse transcribed from extracted RNA, that served as the sequencing template. The table came from immunoSEQ multiplex PCR; TCRdb's copy has only in-frame clones and leaves some out. The sample contains about 180,000 clones, 53% of which appear only once. The sample in question was CD8+ T cells sorted from blood, obtained at week 24, from a patient treated with tofacitinib. This sequence was found in a human donor with alopecia areata.

CDR3 protein: CASSFGTEAFF. CDR3 bases: TGTGCCAGCAGCTTCGGCACTGAAGCTTTCTTT. The gene calls are TRBV7-8 and TRBJ1-1; D call uncertain. CDR1 and CDR2 from the germline V gene are SGHVS and FQNEAQ. CDR3 length: 11 residues. The V gene lost 3 bases and the J gene lost 4 bases, with 3 bases spanning the gap.